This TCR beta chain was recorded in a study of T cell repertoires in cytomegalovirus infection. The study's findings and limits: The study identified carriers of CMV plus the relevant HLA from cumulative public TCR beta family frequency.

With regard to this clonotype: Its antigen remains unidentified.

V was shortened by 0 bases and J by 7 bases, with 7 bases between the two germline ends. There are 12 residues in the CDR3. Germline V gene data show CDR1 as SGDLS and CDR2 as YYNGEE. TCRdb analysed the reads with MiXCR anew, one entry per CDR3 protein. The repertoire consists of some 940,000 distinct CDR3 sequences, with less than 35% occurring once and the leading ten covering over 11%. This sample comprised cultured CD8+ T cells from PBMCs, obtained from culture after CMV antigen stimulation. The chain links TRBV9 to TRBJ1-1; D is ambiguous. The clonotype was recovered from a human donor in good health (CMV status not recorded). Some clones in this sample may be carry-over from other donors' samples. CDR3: CASSVVADEAFF. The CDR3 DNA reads TGTGCCAGCAGCGTAGTCGCAGATGAAGCTTTCTTT.